Presented here are 20 T cell receptor beta chains from one specimen sequenced in a study of vaccination effects on CD4 cells after COVID-19. Culture lasted roughly eleven days before CD4+ T cell isolation. Antigen specificity for these receptors is unknown. Sequenced by immunoSEQ multiplex PCR; TCRdb stores in-frame clones only, minus some. The sample yields about 37,000 clones, roughly 74% seen once. Sequences were derived from CD4+ T cells from PBMCs cultured without peptide, sampled before COVID-19 vaccination. The receptor source for this set is a human donor who received a COVID-19 vaccine.

This sequence joins TRBV7-2 and TRBJ2-1, with unresolved D. Germline V gene sequence: CDR1 SGHTA, CDR2 FQGNSA. This CDR3 has 12 residues. The V and J ends lost 0 bases and 8 bases respectively, with 5 bases between them. CDR3 coding DNA: TGTGCCAGCAGCTTAGCGCGCTATGAGCAGTTCTTC. Its translation is CASSLARYEQFF. Full variable domain (remainder filled in from reference TRBV7-2 and TRBJ2-1): GAGVSQSPSNKVTEKGKDVELRCDPISGHTALYWYRQSLGQGLEFLIYFQGNSAPDKSGLPSDRFSAERTGGSVSTLTIQRTQQEDSAVYLCASSLARYEQFFGPGTRLTVL.

CDR3 loop: CASSTGTSGTQYF. DNA for the CDR3: TGTGCCAGCAGTACAGGAACCTCAGGGACCCAGTACTTC. The chain has TRBV28 and TRBJ2-5, with a weak D call TRBD1 (5 bases). V lost 5 bases and J lost 7, with 14 bases in between. This CDR3 contains 13 residues. Looked up from germline, CDR1 is MDHEN and CDR2 is SYDVKM.

The V and J genes are TRBV9 and TRBJ2-3; TRBD2 aligns across 10 bases. V shed 3 bases and J 3 bases; nucleotides not matched to a gene: 7. This CDR3 is built from 16 residues. Germline values: CDR1 SGDLS, CDR2 YYNGEE. The CDR3 DNA sequence: TGTGCCAGCAGCGCCCCTAGCGGGGGTTTTACAGATACGCAGTATTTT. Its translation: CASSAPSGGFTDTQYF. The full variable domain, completed using reference TRBV9 and TRBJ2-3, is DSGVTQTPKHLITATGQRVTLRCSPRSGDLSVYWYQQSLDQGLQFLIQYYNGEERAKGNILERFSAQQFPDLHSELNLSSLELGDSALYFCASSAPSGGFTDTQYFGPGTRLTVL.

The gene calls are TRBV30 and TRBJ2-7, with 7 bases identical to TRBD1. Germline CDR1 reads GTSNPN; CDR2 reads SVGIG (reference sequence). This CDR3 region has 14 residues. V shed 1 base and J 2 bases; nucleotides not matched to a gene: 5. The CDR3 nucleotides are TGTGCCTGGAGTGGAAACAGGGGCCCCTACGAGCAGTACTTC. Translation gives CAWSGNRGPYEQYF.

The gene calls are TRBV28 and TRBJ1-6, with D uncertain. Per germline, CDR1 MDHEN and CDR2 SYDVKM. The CDR3 loop spans 17 amino acids. Trimming took off 2 bases at V and 0 bases at J, with 11 bases between the two ends. The CDR3, as DNA: TGTGCCAGCAGTTTACCTCCGGCGAGCTCCTATAATTCACCCCTCCACTTT. Amino acid sequence: CASSLPPASSYNSPLHF.

This clone was observed a single time. The chain combines TRBV29-1 with TRBJ1-1, with unresolved D. V was cut by 7 bases and J by 6 bases, with 9 bases left in between. This CDR3 region has 10 residues. CDR1 is SQVTM and CDR2 is ANQGSEA in the germline V gene. CDR3 in DNA: TGCAGCGCTGGAGTCGCTGAAGCTTTCTTT. Its protein is CSAGVAEAFF.

The chain employs TRBV3-1 (or the pseudogene TRBV3-2) and TRBJ1-1; D might be TRBD1 (5 bases). CDR3 length: 14 amino acids. The V end lost 2 bases, the J end lost 1 base, and 8 bases lay between the germline ends. Per germline, CDR1 LGHDT and CDR2 YNNKEL (reference sequence). CDR3 protein: CASSQLGPNTEAFF. Written as DNA, the CDR3 is TGTGCCAGCAGCCAATTGGGACCGAACACTGAAGCTTTCTTT.

The chain is built from TRBV12-3 or TRBV12-4 and TRBJ1-1; D gene unclear. The CDR3 is made up of 13 amino acids. V was cut by 2 bases and J by 3 bases, with 7 bases left in between. The CDR3 coding sequence is TGTGCCAGCAGTTTACTGGCGTACACTGAAGCTTTCTTT. Amino acids: CASSLLAYTEAFF.

V gene TRBV2 combines with J gene TRBJ2-7, with 9 bases lining up with TRBD2. J was trimmed by 9 bases and V by 4 bases; bases with no gene match: 7. Germline CDR1 and CDR2: SNHLY and FYNNEI. This CDR3 comprises 13 residues. Here the CDR3 reads CASSGRGRAGQYF. As DNA, the CDR3 is TGTGCCAGCAGTGGCCGCGGGAGGGCCGGGCAGTACTTC.

V and J are TRBV18 and TRBJ2-7; D ambiguous. Germline V gives CDR1 KGHSH, CDR2 LQKENI. The CDR3 contains 12 residues. The V end was cut by 4 bases, the J end by 6 bases, with 10 bases between. The CDR3 coding sequence is TGTGCCAGCTCACTCATCCTGGGCGAGCAGTACTTC. Its protein is CASSLILGEQYF.

CDR3 region: CASSFSPNYGYTF. In DNA, the CDR3 is TGTGCCAGCAGCTTCTCACCGAACTATGGCTACACCTTC. The V and J genes are TRBV5-6 and TRBJ1-2, with no clear D. From germline, CDR1 is SGHDT and CDR2 YYEEEE. V was pared by 2 bases and J by 2 bases, with 7 bases between. The CDR3 is 13 amino acids.

This clone has just a few counts. The chain couples TRBV3-1 (or the pseudogene TRBV3-2) to TRBJ2-5; 9 bases are shared with TRBD2. Germline V lookup: CDR1 LGHDT, CDR2 YNNKEL (reference sequence). Losses at the gene ends were 8 bases for V and 5 bases for J; bases not matched to a gene: 12. This CDR3 contains 15 residues. The CDR3 is CASATAGGLGETQYF. The CDR3 DNA follows: TGTGCCAGCGCAACAGCGGGGGGCCTCGGGGAGACCCAGTACTTC.

The rearrangement links TRBV6-5 to TRBJ1-3; 10 bases fit TRBD1. Germline trimming cut 4 bases from V and 2 bases from J; bases unmatched to any gene: 2. CDR1 is MNHEY and CDR2 is SVGAGI in the germline V gene. This CDR3 has 15 residues. The CDR3 bases are TGTGCCAGCAGTTCGGGGACAGGGGCTGGAAACACCATATATTTT. Translation gives CASSSGTGAGNTIYF.

The chain links TRBV6-5 to TRBJ2-7; D ambiguous. Trimming removed 7 bases from V and 7 bases from J, with 20 bases in between. The CDR3 loop spans 14 amino acids. Germline V gene data show CDR1 as MNHEY and CDR2 as SVGAGI. In DNA, the CDR3 is TGTGCCAGCATTCCGGACCGAGGACCTAGGGAGCAGTACTTC. It yields the protein CASIPDRGPREQYF.

This clone was found once. The V and J genes are TRBV27 and TRBJ1-2; the D gene is possibly TRBD1 (6 bases). Germline V gene sequence: CDR1 MNHEY, CDR2 SMNVEV (reference sequence). The length of the CDR3 is 14 residues. Trimming removed 11 bases from V and 4 bases from J, with 20 bases in between. Here the CDR3 reads CAGLHRAPCYGYTF. The CDR3 bases are TGTGCCGGACTCCACAGGGCCCCTTGCTATGGCTACACCTTC.

The J gene is TRBJ2-5, the V gene TRBV9; D remains ambiguous. V was cut by 1 base and J by 2 bases, with 6 bases left in between. The CDR3 sequence is 13 residues long. Germline values: CDR1 SGDLS, CDR2 YYNGEE. CDR3 bases: TGTGCCAGCAGCGTATGGCAGCAAGAGACCCAGTACTTC. Translating gives CASSVWQQETQYF.

This clone has just a few counts. The chain is built from TRBV19 and TRBJ1-5, with 7 bases identical to TRBD1. Germline-derived CDR1 and CDR2 are LNHDA and SQIVND (reference sequence). This CDR3 has 13 amino acids. V shed 6 bases and J 9 bases; nucleotides not matched to a gene: 8. In DNA, the CDR3 is TGTGCCAGTAGCCTGGGACAGTTGGGGCCCCAGCATTTT. Protein product: CASSLGQLGPQHF.

This clone was counted a few times. The J gene is TRBJ1-6, the V gene TRBV9, with a possible D match to TRBD1 (5 bases). Trimming stripped 0 bases from V and 6 bases from J, with 7 bases between. The CDR3 contains 14 residues. CDR1 is SGDLS, CDR2 YYNGEE, per germline. The CDR3 here is CASSVGGGNSPLHF. The CDR3 bases are TGTGCCAGCAGCGTAGGGGGGGGTAATTCACCCCTCCACTTT.

Turning to this clone: At one boundary the junction diverges from the germline segment, which might be a read error. The J gene is TRBJ2-1, the V gene TRBV7-7; 13 bases match TRBD2. This CDR3 comprises 17 residues. Germline CDR1 SSHAT, CDR2 FNYEAQ (reference sequence). CDR3 loop: CASSPRLAGGSYNEQFF. The CDR3 DNA sequence: TGTGCTAGCAGCCCGCGACTAGCGGGAGGATCCTACAATGAGCAGTTCTTC. The whole variable domain, filled in from reference TRBV7-7 and TRBJ2-1, reads GAGVSQSPRYKVTKRGQDVTLRCDPISSHATLYWYQQALGQGPEFLTYFNYEAQPDKSGLPSDRFSAERPEGSISTLTIQRTEQRDSAMYRCASSPRLAGGSYNEQFFGPGTRLTVL.

This rearrangement joins TRBV5-1 to TRBJ2-3; D is possibly TRBD2 (5 bases). Between the trimmed V and J ends, which lost 7 bases and 0 bases, there was a span of 9 bases. Germline values: CDR1 SGHRS, CDR2 YFSETQ. CDR3 length: 13 residues. CDR3 nucleotides: TGCGCCAGCCGGACTCGCAGCACAGATACGCAGTATTTT. This encodes CASRTRSTDTQYF.